This TCR beta chain was retrieved from a study of T cell changes during pregnancy in multiple sclerosis. TCRdb keeps only in-frame clones here, not all; method: immunoSEQ multiplex PCR. The sample includes more than 3,000 clones, 65% to 90% of them seen just once. The source of this sequence is a female donor in good health, enrolled as a control in a pregnancy study. Sequenced here: CD8+ T cells from peripheral blood mononuclear cells, sampled in the first trimester of pregnancy.

CDR3 residues: CASSGPGQSYEQYF. For the CDR3, the DNA is TGTGCCAGCAGTGGCCCGGGACAGTCCTACGAGCAGTACTTC. The chain combines TRBV6-5 with TRBJ2-7; 7 nucleotides line up with TRBD1. This CDR3 is 14 amino acids long. V was clipped by 5 bases and J by 1 base; unmatched bases: 5. Per the germline V gene, CDR1 is MNHEY and CDR2 is SVGAGI.